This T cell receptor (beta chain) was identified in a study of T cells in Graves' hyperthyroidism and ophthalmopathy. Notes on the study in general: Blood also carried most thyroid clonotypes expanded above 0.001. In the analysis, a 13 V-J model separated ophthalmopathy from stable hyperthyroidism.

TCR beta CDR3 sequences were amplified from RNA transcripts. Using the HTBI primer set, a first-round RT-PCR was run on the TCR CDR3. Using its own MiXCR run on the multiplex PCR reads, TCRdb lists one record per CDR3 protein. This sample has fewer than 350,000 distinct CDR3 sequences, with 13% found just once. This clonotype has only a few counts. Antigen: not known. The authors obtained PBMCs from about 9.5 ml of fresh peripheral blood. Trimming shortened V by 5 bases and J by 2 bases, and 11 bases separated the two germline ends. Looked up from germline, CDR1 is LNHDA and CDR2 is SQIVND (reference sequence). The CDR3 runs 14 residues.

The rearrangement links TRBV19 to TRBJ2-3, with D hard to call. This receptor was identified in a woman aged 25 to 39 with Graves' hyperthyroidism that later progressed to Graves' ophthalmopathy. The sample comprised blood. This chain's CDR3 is CASSPTWPTDTQYF. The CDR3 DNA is TGTGCCAGTAGTCCCACGTGGCCCACAGATACGCAGTATTTT.